These T cell receptor beta chains were read from a single sample in a study of T-cell memory formation after mild COVID-19. TCRdb processed the 5' RACE reads anew with MiXCR; each CDR3 protein has one entry. The sample lists about 360,000 distinct CDR3 sequences, under 15% occurring once. Sequencing input: PBMCs or a T cell subset sorted from them (not recorded which). The receptors here all came from a man younger than 35 who had mild COVID-19 (a few samples of this study predate the infection). Cell type and time point are not known. Each CDR3 is given without its conserved first and last residue.

V gene	J gene	CDR3 protein
TRBV25-1	TRBJ1-6	ASSAAITYNSPLH
TRBV7-9	TRBJ1-2	ASSLAQRGGYGYT
TRBV21-1	TRBJ2-1	ASSRRDEQF
TRBV19	TRBJ2-4	ASSIGQAGAFDIQY
TRBV7-2	TRBJ1-1	ASSTSSLPGAF
TRBV5-5	TRBJ2-5	ASSLGQGGHYQETQY
TRBV20-1	TRBJ2-6	SARDPRDRLGANVLT
TRBV18	TRBJ1-1	ASSPLRSGLDTEAF
TRBV11-2	TRBJ1-5	ASSLGGGYQPQH
TRBV18	TRBJ1-5	ASSPPNKGDQPQH
TRBV28	TRBJ2-5	ASSFEGLAGGMLEETQY
TRBV7-2	TRBJ1-4	ASSLASNEKLF
TRBV6-2/TRBV6-3	TRBJ2-1	ASIGRGGGHEQF
TRBV20-1	TRBJ2-5	SARDVKGSETQY
TRBV29-1	TRBJ2-5	SATQGAGKTQY
TRBV5-1	TRBJ2-7	ASSFRHPSYEQY
TRBV27	TRBJ2-7	ASSLGATSYEQY
TRBV18	TRBJ2-4	ASSPPLGVQNIQY
TRBV20-1	TRBJ2-2	SARSLRGGETGELF
TRBV6-5	TRBJ2-7	ASSYSGTGALQY
TRBV12-3/TRBV12-4	TRBJ2-3	ASSMGDTQY
TRBV6-6	TRBJ1-2	ASSPLDRGRNYGYT
TRBV5-1	TRBJ1-5	ASRQDGGSNQPQH
TRBV5-4	TRBJ2-7	ASSYYGTDHYEQY
TRBV18	TRBJ2-5	ASSSFRGGAYETQY
TRBV12-3/TRBV12-4	TRBJ2-5	ASGGPQETQY
TRBV7-8	TRBJ1-5	ASSLGQGANQPQH
TRBV3-1	TRBJ2-5	ASSQVREQGFLETQY
TRBV6-5	TRBJ1-2	ASSYYGSYGYT
TRBV24-1	TRBJ2-2	ATSASGTPNTGELF
TRBV7-9	TRBJ1-6	ASTRDTYNSPLH
TRBV11-2	TRBJ2-3	ASSSSSSTDTQY
TRBV7-9	TRBJ2-7	ASSFRTASYEQY
TRBV2	TRBJ1-1	ASATGPSGTEAF
TRBV4-1	TRBJ2-3	ASSQLAGKSDTQY
TRBV10-3	TRBJ2-7	AISESLGGPGQY
TRBV24-1	TRBJ2-5	ATSAGETQY
TRBV4-1	TRBJ1-4	ASSQPAGKLF
TRBV7-3	TRBJ1-2	ASSLTGQLGYT
TRBV5-1	TRBJ2-7	ASSRPGTGGYEQY
TRBV7-2	TRBJ1-1	ASSSGTGLEAF
TRBV4-2	TRBJ2-1	ASSQPLAGRSDNEQF
TRBV20-1	TRBJ2-7	SARATGTAYEQY
TRBV5-1	TRBJ2-5	ASSTSYRDETQY
TRBV27	TRBJ2-1	ASSKDRGRVVNEQF
TRBV5-1	TRBJ1-1	ASSLRNRANTEAF
TRBV10-3	TRBJ2-7	AISGSSYEQY
TRBV27	TRBJ2-3	ASSFLAANGDTQY
TRBV4-3	TRBJ2-2	ASSQDLAANTGELF
TRBV7-2	TRBJ2-3	ASSPGTGWATLY
TRBV12-3/TRBV12-4	TRBJ1-2	ASSPRNRVTYGYT
TRBV6-2/TRBV6-3	TRBJ2-1	ASSYSTPPRNEQF
TRBV7-2	TRBJ2-5	ASSLWLAGGETQY
TRBV19	TRBJ2-1	ASSTLDERLF
TRBV5-5	TRBJ1-5	ASSLFLEGAMSNQPQH
TRBV27	TRBJ2-1	ASAGYGRGNEQF
TRBV4-3	TRBJ2-7	ASSPAGTGAYEQY